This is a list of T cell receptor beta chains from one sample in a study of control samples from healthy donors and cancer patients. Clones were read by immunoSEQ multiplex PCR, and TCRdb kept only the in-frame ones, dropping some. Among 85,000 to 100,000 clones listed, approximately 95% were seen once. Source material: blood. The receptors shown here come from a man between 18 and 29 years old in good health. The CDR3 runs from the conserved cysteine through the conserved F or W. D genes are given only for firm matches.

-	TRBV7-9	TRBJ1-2	CASSLPPAGTNRYGYTF
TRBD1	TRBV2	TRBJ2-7	CASRGQGGEQYF
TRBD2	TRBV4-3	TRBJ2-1	CASSHGFLSGSLFF
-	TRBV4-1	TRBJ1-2	CASSQEPTGIRYGYTF
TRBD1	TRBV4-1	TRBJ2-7	CASSQRTGDEQYF
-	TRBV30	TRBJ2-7	CAWTPLRYEQYF
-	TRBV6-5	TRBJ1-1	CAANVYYTEAFF
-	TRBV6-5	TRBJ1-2	CASSYFGQGYGYTF
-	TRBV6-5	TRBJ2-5	CASSYRRGPQETQYF
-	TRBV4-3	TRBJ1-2	CASSQDVAPGGYTF